Below, 21 T cell receptor beta chains from the same sample are listed, as sequenced in a study of follicular helper T cells after annual influenza vaccination. Documented time point: 2015-2016 season, 7 days after influenza vaccination. Libraries were prepared by immunoSEQ multiplex PCR; TCRdb keeps only in-frame clonotypes and omits some of them. The sample yields thousands of clones, approximately 78% seen once. The sequences come from CXCR5+ CD38- circulating T follicular helper cells from blood, collected 7 days after influenza vaccination. Subset denoted: circulating Tfh, non-naive CD4+CXCR5+PD-1+ (ICOS+CD38+ or ICOS-CD38-). The receptors were gathered from an adult who received the influenza vaccine.

There are a few counts of this clone. The V call is TRBV5-1, the J call TRBJ1-1, with TRBD1 matching over 8 bases. The CDR3 totals 16 residues. V lost 3 bases and J lost 0; bases outside the gene matches: 7. Germline V gene sequence: CDR1 SGHRS, CDR2 YFSETQ. The CDR3 is CASSSGQGLMNTEAFF. For the CDR3, the DNA is TGCGCCAGCAGCTCAGGACAGGGCCTCATGAACACTGAAGCTTTCTTT.

This clone appeared a few times. This rearrangement joins TRBV2 to TRBJ1-5; 9 positions match TRBD1. This CDR3 is built from 13 residues. Trimming cost V 5 bases and J 6 bases; bases outside gene matches: 2. Germline V gene sequence: CDR1 SNHLY, CDR2 FYNNEI. CDR3: CASSRQGGQPQHF. CDR3 DNA sequence: TGTGCCAGCAGTCGACAGGGGGGTCAGCCCCAGCATTTT.

The V call is TRBV30, the J call TRBJ1-2; TRBD1 aligns across 12 bases. Germline V gives CDR1 GTSNPN, CDR2 SVGIG (reference sequence). The ends lost 2 bases at V and 5 bases at J; junction bases unmatched: 12. The CDR3 contains 17 residues. This chain's CDR3 is CAWSPWDPGQGAYGYTF. The CDR3, as DNA: TGTGCCTGGAGTCCTTGGGATCCGGGACAGGGGGCGTATGGCTACACCTTC.

This sequence joins TRBV7-6 and TRBJ1-1; D is unclear. CDR1 SGHVS and CDR2 FNYEAQ come from the germline V gene. There are 14 residues in the CDR3. The V end was cut by 5 bases, the J end by 0 bases, with 10 bases between. The CDR3 spells CASSRLSVNTEAFF. CDR3 coding DNA: TGTGCCAGCAGCCGCTTGAGTGTGAACACTGAAGCTTTCTTT.

The chain links TRBV28 to TRBJ2-1, with D possibly TRBD1 on 6 matching bases. Trimming took off 4 bases at V and 7 bases at J, with 14 bases between the two ends. The CDR3 length is 14 residues. From germline, CDR1 is MDHEN and CDR2 SYDVKM. Written as DNA, the CDR3 is TGTGCCAGCAGTTACCCCGGACAGAGTAATGAGCAGTTCTTC. Translation gives CASSYPGQSNEQFF.

Worth noting for this clone: A junction boundary mismatches the germline segment, possibly from a read error. V is TRBV10-3 and J is TRBJ1-3; D is possibly TRBD1 (5 bases). Germline loops: CDR1 ENHRY, CDR2 SYGVKD. The CDR3 covers 12 residues. The CDR3 bases are TGTGCCATCGGGGAGGTTCTAGGACACCGGCATTTT. Amino acid sequence: CAIGEVLGHRHF.

As for this clone: One end of the junction is discordant with germline, which a read error may explain. The chain recombines TRBV2 with TRBJ2-1, with D possibly TRBD1 on 7 matching bases. Germline V gene sequence: CDR1 SNHLY, CDR2 FYNNEI. This CDR3 region has 13 residues. CDR3 coding DNA: TGTGCCAGCAGTGTTGATCAGGGGGGCGAGCAGCTCTTC. Protein product: CASSVDQGGEQLF.

The chain uses TRBV28 and TRBJ1-2; D gene unclear. The CDR3 consists of 12 residues. Germline loops: CDR1 MDHEN, CDR2 SYDVKM. V was clipped by 3 bases and J by 0 bases, with 2 bases between them. The CDR3 here is CASSLANYGYTF. The CDR3 DNA is TGTGCCAGCAGTTTGGCTAACTATGGCTACACCTTC.

The chain links TRBV10-3 to TRBJ2-2; D remains unclear. The CDR3 consists of 14 residues. Trimming took 2 bases from V and 9 from J, leaving 13 bases between them. Per the germline V gene, CDR1 is ENHRY and CDR2 is SYGVKD. CDR3 coding DNA: TGTGCCATCAGTGAGCTGGCCCTCCTCCGGGAGCTGTTTTTT. This encodes CAISELALLRELFF.

The J gene is TRBJ2-7, the V gene TRBV5-4, with TRBD2 matching over 7 bases. This CDR3 spans 16 amino acids. The germline CDR1 and CDR2 sequences are SGHNT and YYREEE (reference sequence). Trimming removed 4 bases from V and 3 bases from J; junction bases left unmatched: 13. CDR3 DNA: TGTGCCAGCAGCGCATTCGGATCGGGGGGATTCTACGAGCAGTACTTC. Translated, it gives CASSAFGSGGFYEQYF.

The chain employs TRBV25-1 and TRBJ1-3; D is undetermined. Germline V CDR1 and CDR2: MGHDK, SYGVNS. Trimming left V 3 bases short and J 4 bases short, with 13 bases between. This CDR3 is built from 15 residues. The CDR3 sequence: CASSETPYRGNTIYF. DNA for the CDR3: TGTGCCAGCAGTGAGACCCCCTACAGAGGAAACACCATATATTTT.

This CDR3 reads CASRATGGGETQYF. The CDR3 coding sequence is TGTGCCAGCAGGGCCACAGGGGGCGGAGAGACCCAGTACTTC. The rearrangement uses TRBV13 and TRBJ2-5, with 9 bases matching TRBD1. CDR1 is PRHDT and CDR2 is FYEKMQ in the germline V gene (reference sequence). The CDR3 has 14 amino acids. J gave up 4 bases and V 6 bases, and 6 bases lay outside the gene matches. The full variable domain, rest sourced from reference TRBV13 and TRBJ2-5, is AAGVIQSPRHLIKEKRETATLKCYPIPRHDTVYWYQQGPGQDPQFLISFYEKMQSDKGSIPDRFSAQQFSDYHSELNMSSLELGDSALYFCASRATGGGETQYFGPGTRLLVL.

The CDR3 protein is CASSWGRGDEDTQYF. Here the CDR3 DNA reads TGTGCCAGCAGTTGGGGCAGGGGCGATGAGGATACGCAGTATTTT. The rearrangement joins TRBV5-4 to TRBJ2-3, with D tentatively TRBD1 (6 bases). The CDR3 is made up of 15 amino acids. The V and J ends lost 5 bases and 6 bases respectively, with 19 bases between them. Germline V lookup: CDR1 SGHNT, CDR2 YYREEE (reference sequence).

The rearrangement joins TRBV6-5 to TRBJ2-7; 7 nucleotides line up with TRBD1. The CDR3 spans 14 residues. Germline V lookup: CDR1 MNHEY, CDR2 SVGAGI. The trim removed 2 bases at V and 4 bases at J, leaving 5 bases unmatched. In nucleotides, the CDR3 is TGTGCCAGCAGTTACACGGGACAGAATTACGAGCAGTACTTC. This encodes CASSYTGQNYEQYF.

This rearrangement joins TRBV4-2 to TRBJ2-5, with no clear D. Germline values: CDR1 LGHNA, CDR2 YNFKEQ. The CDR3 extends over 14 amino acids. V lost 1 base to trimming and J lost 4 bases, with 10 bases between them. CDR3 amino acids: CASSQGGTLETQYF. CDR3 bases: TGTGCCAGCAGCCAAGGTGGCACCCTAGAGACCCAGTACTTC.

V usage is TRBV7-2 and J usage is TRBJ2-3; 11 bases map to TRBD2. Trimming cost V 5 bases and J 1 base; bases outside gene matches: 5. The CDR3 sequence is 16 residues long. Germline V CDR1 and CDR2: SGHTA, FQGNSA. CDR3 amino acids: CASSPLAGAGTDTQYF. CDR3 DNA: TGTGCCAGCAGCCCACTAGCGGGGGCGGGCACAGATACGCAGTATTTT.

This clone has only a few counts. The rearrangement links TRBV4-1 to TRBJ1-2, with 9 bases lining up with TRBD1. Trimming at V came to 3 bases and at J to 5 bases, leaving 10 bases not matched to a gene. CDR3 length equals 16 residues. CDR1 is MGHRA and CDR2 is YSYEKL in the germline V gene. CDR3 DNA sequence: TGCGCCAGCAGCCAGCCCCGGGACAGGGTATTTTATGGCTACACCTTC. Translating it yields CASSQPRDRVFYGYTF.

The chain is built from TRBV2 and TRBJ1-2; D uncertain. The CDR3 is 16 amino acids. V was shortened by 0 bases and J by 4 bases, with 15 bases between the two germline ends. The germline V gene has CDR1 SNHLY and CDR2 FYNNEI. The CDR3 sequence is CASSEALRNAIYGYTF. The CDR3 bases are TGTGCCAGCAGTGAAGCGCTTCGAAACGCGATCTATGGCTACACCTTC.

The chain couples TRBV6-5 to TRBJ1-1; D is undetermined. This CDR3 has 12 residues. Germline CDR1 MNHEY, CDR2 SVGAGI. Deletions cut 0 bases from V and 9 bases from J, with 8 bases between. The CDR3 loop reads CASSYSPGKAFF. Here the CDR3 DNA reads TGTGCCAGCAGTTACTCGCCGGGGAAAGCTTTCTTT.

The chain joins TRBV19 to TRBJ1-5; TRBD1 matches at 8 bases. Losses at the gene ends were 4 bases for V and 4 bases for J; bases not matched to a gene: 12. CDR3 length equals 17 residues. Germline CDR1 is LNHDA and CDR2 is SQIVND (reference sequence). CDR3 DNA: TGTGCCAGTAGTACCTACGGGACAGGTGGGGCTAATCAGCCCCAGCATTTT. The encoded protein is CASSTYGTGGANQPQHF.

The table lists this clone with a few counts. The chain recombines TRBV11-3 with TRBJ2-7, with D possibly being TRBD1 (6 bases). From germline, CDR1 is SGHNT and CDR2 YENEEA. The length of the CDR3 is 15 residues. The germline V and J ends were trimmed by 5 bases and 0 bases, with 14 bases remaining between them. The CDR3 is CASSQGPLSSYEQYF. The CDR3 DNA reads TGTGCCAGCAGCCAGGGGCCCCTAAGCTCCTACGAGCAGTACTTC.